These T cell receptor beta chains were read from a single sample in a study of cytomegalovirus exposure and HLA in healthy donors. Here immunoSEQ multiplex PCR was the method, and the copy in TCRdb shows in-frame clones only, minus some. The sample has 130,000 or so clones, around 83% seen once. The sequenced sample consisted of PBMCs. The receptor source for this set is a woman younger than 30 in good health and CMV-seropositive. Each CDR3 is given with its conserved first and last residue. Fields, in order: clone size, V gene, D gene, J gene, CDR3 protein, CDR3 DNA. D genes are given only for firm matches. Size tells how often a clone was seen (once, few, many) or the class of an expanded clone, and some rows leave it out.

>once|TRBV10-3|TRBD1|TRBJ1-1
CAITAGGTEAFF
TGTGCCATCACAGCAGGGGGTACTGAAGCTTTCTTT
>once|TRBV11-3|NA|TRBJ1-2
CASSLGGGYGYTF
TGTGCCAGCAGCTTAGGAGGTGGCTATGGCTACACCTTC
>NA|TRBV5-6|TRBD1|TRBJ1-2
CASSLVRGPFAGYTF
TGTGCCAGCAGCTTGGTCAGGGGGCCATTTGCTGGCTACACCTTC
>NA|TRBV5-1|NA|TRBJ2-5
CASSFGGSGETQYF
TGCGCCAGCAGCTTCGGCGGGTCCGGGGAGACCCAGTACTTC
>NA|TRBV10-2|NA|TRBJ1-5
CASREQGNQPQHF
TGCGCCAGCCGGGAGCAGGGAAATCAGCCCCAGCATTTT
>NA|TRBV13|NA|TRBJ1-2
CASSSTGASNYGYTF
TGTGCCAGCAGCTCGACAGGCGCCTCTAACTATGGCTACACCTTC
>NA|TRBV20-1|NA|TRBJ2-1
CSAQGGNEQFF
TGCAGTGCTCAGGGGGGCAATGAGCAGTTCTTC
>NA|TRBV2|NA|TRBJ1-4
CASSEIEQHNEKLFF
TGTGCCAGCAGTGAAATAGAACAGCATAATGAAAAACTGTTTTTT
>NA|TRBV10-2|NA|TRBJ1-6
CASSESLGASSPLHF
TGCGCCAGCAGTGAGTCGTTGGGGGCTAGTTCACCCCTCCACTTT
>once|TRBV15|TRBD2|TRBJ2-2
CATSRGFGRAGSNTGELFF
TGTGCCACCAGCAGAGGATTCGGGCGAGCGGGGTCGAACACCGGGGAGCTGTTTTTT
>NA|TRBV9|TRBD2|TRBJ2-5
CASSVGDRAGVQETQYF
TGTGCCAGCAGCGTAGGGGACCGAGCGGGGGTTCAAGAGACCCAGTACTTC
>NA|TRBV7-2|NA|TRBJ2-3
CASSSLGGGTDTQYF
TGTGCCAGCAGCTCATTGGGTGGGGGGACAGATACGCAGTATTTT
>NA|TRBV4-2|NA|TRBJ2-3
CASSQDYLDSSTDTQYF
TGTGCCAGCAGCCAAGATTACTTGGACAGTAGCACAGATACGCAGTATTTT
>NA|TRBV4-2|TRBD2|TRBJ2-5
CASSPLGGVQETQYF
TGTGCCAGCAGCCCCCTTGGGGGGGTCCAAGAGACCCAGTACTTC
>NA|TRBV4-1|TRBD2|TRBJ2-5
CASSQEDSGETQYF
TGCGCCAGCAGCCAAGAGGATAGCGGGGAGACCCAGTACTTC
>NA|TRBV10-3|TRBD1|TRBJ2-7
CAISEGQGSSYEQYF
TGTGCCATCAGTGAAGGACAGGGGTCCTCCTACGAGCAGTACTTC
>NA|TRBV7-3|TRBD2|TRBJ2-3
CASSLVGGGDTQYF
TGTGCCAGCAGCCTCGTGGGGGGGGGAGATACGCAGTATTTT
>NA|TRBV15|TRBD1|TRBJ1-4
CATSPRDRINEKLFF
TGTGCCACCAGCCCACGGGACAGGATTAATGAAAAACTGTTTTTT
>once|TRBV5-6|NA|TRBJ1-3
CASSFPARGAGNTIYF
TGTGCCAGCAGCTTTCCGGCCCGGGGTGCTGGAAACACCATATATTTT
>NA|TRBV25-1|TRBD2|TRBJ2-1
CASSGSAGGLAYNEQFF
TGTGCCAGCAGTGGTTCAGCGGGGGGGCTCGCCTACAATGAGCAGTTCTTC
>NA|TRBV5-1|TRBD1|TRBJ2-1
CASRATGGGNEQFF
TGCGCCAGCAGGGCTACAGGGGGCGGGAATGAGCAGTTCTTC
>NA|TRBV7-2|NA|TRBJ1-5
CASSLTGVDNQPQHF
TGTGCCAGCAGCTTAACGGGGGTCGACAATCAGCCCCAGCATTTT